This record looks at one TCR beta chain sequence and its context. Its antigen is not known. The data were taken from a study of cytomegalovirus exposure and HLA in healthy donors. Study outcomes and limitations: Common viral pathogens were later found to be apparently linked to several of the most significant clusters. For TCR beta chains, V- and J-gene trimming was later linked to a missense DCLRE1C variant. The study listed approximately 170 cytomegalovirus-associated TCR beta chains.

This CDR3 spans 18 amino acids. Between the trimmed V and J ends, which lost 2 bases and 6 bases, there was a span of 22 bases. The PCR made use of 60 Vbeta and 13 Jbeta primers. This table comes from immunoSEQ multiplex PCR, and its TCRdb copy is limited to in-frame clones, with some not included. Of more than 150,000 clones listed, 76% are singletons. This receptor was obtained from a woman aged 25 to 39 in good health and CMV-seropositive. The sequenced sample was PBMCs. The genes are TRBV23-1 and TRBJ1-4; no definite D call. TRBV23-1 is annotated as an ORF whose role is uncertain. The CDR3 bases are TGCGCCAGCAGTCAAGATCTTATCCTTGCCGACCGGGATGAAAAACTGTTTTTT. The encoded protein is CASSQDLILADRDEKLFF.